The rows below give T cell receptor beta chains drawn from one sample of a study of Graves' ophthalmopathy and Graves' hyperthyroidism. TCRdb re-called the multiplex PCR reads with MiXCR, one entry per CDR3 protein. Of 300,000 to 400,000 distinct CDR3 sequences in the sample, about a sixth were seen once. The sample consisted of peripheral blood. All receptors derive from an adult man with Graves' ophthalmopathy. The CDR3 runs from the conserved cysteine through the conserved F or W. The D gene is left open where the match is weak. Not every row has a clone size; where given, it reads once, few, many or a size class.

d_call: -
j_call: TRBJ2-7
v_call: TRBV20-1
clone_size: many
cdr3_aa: CSARAEGFTFEQYF
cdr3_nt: TGCAGTGCTAGAGCGGAGGGTTTTACCTTCGAGCAGTACTTC

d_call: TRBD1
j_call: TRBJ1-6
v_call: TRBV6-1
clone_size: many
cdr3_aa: CASTSPGQNYNSPLHF
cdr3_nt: TGTGCCAGCACCTCTCCGGGACAGAACTATAATTCACCCCTCCACTTT

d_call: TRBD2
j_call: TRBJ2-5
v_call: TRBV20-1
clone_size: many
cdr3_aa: CSAGTSGQETQYF
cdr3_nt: TGCAGTGCTGGGACTAGCGGACAAGAGACCCAGTACTTC

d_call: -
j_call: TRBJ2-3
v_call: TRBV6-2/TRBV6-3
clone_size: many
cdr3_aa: CASSYSGGQGSTDTQYF
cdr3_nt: TGTGCCAGCAGTTACTCCGGCGGGCAGGGGAGCACAGATACGCAGTATTTT

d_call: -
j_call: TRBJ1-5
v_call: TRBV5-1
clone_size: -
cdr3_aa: CASSPTGSDQPQHF
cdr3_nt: TGCGCCAGCAGCCCCACAGGGTCCGATCAGCCCCAGCATTTT

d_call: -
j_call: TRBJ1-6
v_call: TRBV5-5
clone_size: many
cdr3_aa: CASSFFRVDNSPLHF
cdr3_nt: TGTGCCAGCAGCTTCTTCAGGGTGGATAATTCACCCCTCCACTTT

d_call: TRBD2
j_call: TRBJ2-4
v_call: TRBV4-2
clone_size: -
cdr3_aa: CASSQGQRGKNIQYF
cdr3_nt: TGTGCCAGCAGCCAAGGCCAGCGGGGAAAAAACATTCAGTACTTC

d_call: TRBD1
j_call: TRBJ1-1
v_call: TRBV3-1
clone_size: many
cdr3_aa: CASSVQGLGNTEAFF
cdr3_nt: TGTGCCAGCAGCGTACAGGGGCTTGGGAACACTGAAGCTTTCTTT

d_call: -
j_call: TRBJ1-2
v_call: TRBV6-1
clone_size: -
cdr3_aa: CASSEGPTLYGYTF
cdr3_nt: TGTGCCAGCAGTGAAGGCCCTACCCTCTATGGCTACACCTTC

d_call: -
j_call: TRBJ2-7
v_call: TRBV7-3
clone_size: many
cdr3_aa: CASSLEGLGTYEQYF
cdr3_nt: TGTGCCAGCAGCTTAGAAGGACTGGGAACCTACGAGCAGTACTTC

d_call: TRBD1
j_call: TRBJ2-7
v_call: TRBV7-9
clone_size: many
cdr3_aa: CASSLKTGVNYEQYF
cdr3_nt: TGTGCCAGCAGCTTAAAGACAGGGGTGAACTACGAGCAGTACTTC

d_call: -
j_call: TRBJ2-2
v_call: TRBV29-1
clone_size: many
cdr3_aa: CSLRVPNTGELFF
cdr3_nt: TGCAGCCTCCGGGTGCCGAACACCGGGGAGCTGTTTTTT

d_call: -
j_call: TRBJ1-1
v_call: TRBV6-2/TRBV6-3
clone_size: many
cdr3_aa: CASSRGENTEAFF
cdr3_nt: TGTGCCAGCAGCCGGGGGGAGAACACTGAAGCTTTCTTT

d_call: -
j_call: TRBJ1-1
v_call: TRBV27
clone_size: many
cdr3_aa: CASSLSRGSQAFF
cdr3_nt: TGTGCCAGCAGTTTATCGCGTGGAAGCCAAGCTTTCTTT

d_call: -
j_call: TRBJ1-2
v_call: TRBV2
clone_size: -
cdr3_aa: CASPGQQGNYGYTF
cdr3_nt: TGTGCCAGTCCAGGACAGCAGGGGAACTATGGCTACACCTTC

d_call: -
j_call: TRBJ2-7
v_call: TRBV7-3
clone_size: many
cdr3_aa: CASSAGTDYEQYF
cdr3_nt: TGTGCCAGCAGCGCCGGGACGGACTACGAGCAGTACTTC

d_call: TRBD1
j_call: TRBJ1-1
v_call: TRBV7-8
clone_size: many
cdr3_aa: CASTTDRGRTEAFF
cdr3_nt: TGTGCCAGCACCACAGACAGGGGGCGCACTGAAGCTTTCTTT

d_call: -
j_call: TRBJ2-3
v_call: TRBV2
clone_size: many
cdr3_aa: CASSTLATDTQYF
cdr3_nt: TGTGCCAGCAGTACGTTAGCAACAGATACGCAGTATTTT

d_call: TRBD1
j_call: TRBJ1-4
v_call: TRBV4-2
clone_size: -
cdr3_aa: CASSQAQAWGGTGGQKLFF
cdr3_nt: TGTGCCAGCAGCCAGGCTCAGGCGTGGGGGGGGACAGGGGGACAAAAACTGTTTTTT

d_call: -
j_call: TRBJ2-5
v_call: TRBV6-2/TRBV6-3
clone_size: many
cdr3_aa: CASSPEETQYF
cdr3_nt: TGTGCCAGCTCCCCTGAGGAGACCCAGTACTTC

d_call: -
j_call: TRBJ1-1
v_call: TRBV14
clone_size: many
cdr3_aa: CASSTHPGDLNTEAFF
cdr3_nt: TGTGCCAGCAGCACCCACCCCGGGGATTTGAACACTGAAGCTTTCTTT

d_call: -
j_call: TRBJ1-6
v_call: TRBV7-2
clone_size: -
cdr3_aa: CASSLVWDTRGIHSPLHF
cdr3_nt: TGTGCCAGCAGCTTAGTCTGGGACACCCGAGGCATTCATTCACCCCTCCACTTT

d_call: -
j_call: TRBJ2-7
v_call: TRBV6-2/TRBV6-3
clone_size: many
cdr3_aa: CASRRAGQIYEQYF
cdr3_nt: TGTGCCAGCAGACGCGCCGGACAGATCTACGAGCAGTACTTC

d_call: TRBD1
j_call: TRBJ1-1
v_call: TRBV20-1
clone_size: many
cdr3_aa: CSAGDRDSTEAFF
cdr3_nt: TGCAGTGCTGGGGACAGGGACAGCACTGAAGCTTTCTTT

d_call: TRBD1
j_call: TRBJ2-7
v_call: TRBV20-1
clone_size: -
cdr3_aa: CSARTSPGQGAGEQYF
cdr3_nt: TGCAGTGCGCGAACATCTCCGGGACAGGGGGCTGGGGAGCAGTACTTC

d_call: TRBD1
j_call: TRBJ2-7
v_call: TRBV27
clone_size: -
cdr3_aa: CASSPGTGSTAEQYF
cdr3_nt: TGTGCCAGCAGTCCTGGGACAGGATCTACTGCCGAGCAGTACTTC

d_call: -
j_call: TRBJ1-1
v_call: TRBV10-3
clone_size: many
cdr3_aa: CAISESGQGGTEAFF
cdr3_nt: TGTGCCATCAGTGAGTCGGGCCAAGGGGGCACTGAAGCTTTCTTT

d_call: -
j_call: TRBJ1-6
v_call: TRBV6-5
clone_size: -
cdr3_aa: CASSYQAGEYSPLHF
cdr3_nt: TGTGCCAGCAGTTACCAGGCAGGGGAGTATTCACCCCTCCACTTT

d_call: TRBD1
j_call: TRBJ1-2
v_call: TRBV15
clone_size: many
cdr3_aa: CATSRGDRAYGYTF
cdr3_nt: TGTGCCACCAGCAGGGGTGACAGGGCCTATGGCTACACCTTC

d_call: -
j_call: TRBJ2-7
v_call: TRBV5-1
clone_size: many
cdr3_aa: CASSSRDYEQYF
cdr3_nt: TGCGCCAGCAGCTCCCGGGACTACGAGCAGTACTTC

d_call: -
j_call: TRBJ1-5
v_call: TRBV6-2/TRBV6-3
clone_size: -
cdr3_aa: CASSYPRAGLLRNQPQHF
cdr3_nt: TGTGCCAGCAGTTACCCCCGGGCAGGTCTGTTGCGCAATCAGCCCCAGCATTTT

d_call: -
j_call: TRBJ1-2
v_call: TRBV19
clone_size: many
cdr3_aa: CASSITTVVGYTF
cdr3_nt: TGTGCCAGTAGTATTACGACGGTAGTTGGCTACACCTTC

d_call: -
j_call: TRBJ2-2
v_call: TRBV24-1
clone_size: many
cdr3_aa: CATSAPTGELFF
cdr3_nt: TGTGCCACCAGCGCGCCAACCGGGGAGCTGTTTTTT

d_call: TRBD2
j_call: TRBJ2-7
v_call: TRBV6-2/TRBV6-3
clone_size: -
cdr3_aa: CASSYDRLAGAAYEQYF
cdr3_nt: TGTGCCAGCAGTTACGATCGCCTAGCGGGAGCGGCCTACGAGCAGTACTTC

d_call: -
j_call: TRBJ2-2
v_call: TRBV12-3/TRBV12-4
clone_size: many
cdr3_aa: CASSLDRPTGELFF
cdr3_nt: TGTGCCAGCAGTTTAGACAGGCCCACCGGGGAGCTGTTTTTT

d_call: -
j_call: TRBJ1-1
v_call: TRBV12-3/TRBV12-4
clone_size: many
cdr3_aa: CASSLQLNTEAFF
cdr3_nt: TGTGCCAGCAGTTTACAACTGAACACTGAAGCTTTCTTT

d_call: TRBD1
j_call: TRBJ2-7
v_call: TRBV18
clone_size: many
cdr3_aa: CASSPQDRAEQYF
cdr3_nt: TGTGCCAGCTCACCACAAGACAGGGCCGAGCAGTACTTC

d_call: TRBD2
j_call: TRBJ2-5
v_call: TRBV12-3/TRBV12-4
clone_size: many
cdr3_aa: CASSTTSGKETQYF
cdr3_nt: TGTGCCAGCAGTACGACTAGCGGCAAAGAGACCCAGTACTTC

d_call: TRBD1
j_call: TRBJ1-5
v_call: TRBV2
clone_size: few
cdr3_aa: CASSEGPTGSNQPQHF
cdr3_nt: TGTGCCAGCAGTGAAGGCCCGACAGGGAGCAATCAGCCCCAGCATTTT

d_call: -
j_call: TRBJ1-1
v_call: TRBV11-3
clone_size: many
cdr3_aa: CASSQEVNTEAFF
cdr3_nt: TGTGCCAGCAGCCAAGAGGTGAACACTGAAGCTTTCTTT

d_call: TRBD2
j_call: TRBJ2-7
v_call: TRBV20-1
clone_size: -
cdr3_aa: CSATSGISYEQYF
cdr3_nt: TGCAGTGCCACTAGCGGGATCTCCTACGAGCAGTACTTC

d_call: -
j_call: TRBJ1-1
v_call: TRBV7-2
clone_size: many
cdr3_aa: CASSRSVSKNTEAFF
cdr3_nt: TGTGCCAGCAGCCGGTCAGTCAGTAAGAACACTGAAGCTTTCTTT

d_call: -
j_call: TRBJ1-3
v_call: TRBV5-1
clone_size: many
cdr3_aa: CASSPMENGNTIYF
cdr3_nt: TGCGCCAGCAGCCCGATGGAAAATGGAAACACCATATATTTT

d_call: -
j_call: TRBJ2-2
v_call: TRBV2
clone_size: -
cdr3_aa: CASLVGITGELSF
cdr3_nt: TGTGCCAGCTTAGTCGGGATCACCGGGGAGCTGTCTTTT

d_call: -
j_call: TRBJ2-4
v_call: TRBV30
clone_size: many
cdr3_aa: CAWSVRGSKNIQYF
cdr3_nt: TGTGCCTGGAGTGTACGAGGGTCCAAAAACATTCAGTACTTC

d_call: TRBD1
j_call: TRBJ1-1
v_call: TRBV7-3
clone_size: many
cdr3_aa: CASSLTIRGQGQNTEAFF
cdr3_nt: TGTGCCAGCAGCTTAACGATCAGGGGACAGGGGCAGAACACTGAAGCTTTCTTT

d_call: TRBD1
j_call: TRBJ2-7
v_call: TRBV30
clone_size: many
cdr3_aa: CAWNRTGYEQYF
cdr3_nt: TGTGCCTGGAACCGGACAGGTTACGAGCAGTACTTC

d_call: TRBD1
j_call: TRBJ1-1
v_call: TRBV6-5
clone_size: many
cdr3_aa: CASSTRTGGRGTEAFF
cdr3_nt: TGTGCCAGCAGTACCCGGACAGGGGGCAGGGGCACTGAAGCTTTCTTT

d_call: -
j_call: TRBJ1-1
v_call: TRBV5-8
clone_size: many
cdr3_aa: CASSPRESGEAFF
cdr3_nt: TGTGCCAGCAGCCCCCGAGAATCTGGTGAAGCTTTCTTT

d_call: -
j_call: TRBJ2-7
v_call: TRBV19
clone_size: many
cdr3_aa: CASSLSSVSEQYF
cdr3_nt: TGTGCCAGTAGCCTATCATCGGTCTCCGAGCAGTACTTC

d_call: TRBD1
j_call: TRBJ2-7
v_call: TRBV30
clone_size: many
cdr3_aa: CAWTPDRGTYEQYF
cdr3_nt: TGTGCCTGGACCCCGGACAGGGGGACCTACGAGCAGTACTTC

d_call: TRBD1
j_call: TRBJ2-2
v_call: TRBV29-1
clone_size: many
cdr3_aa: CSVGGQGASPGELFF
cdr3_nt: TGCAGCGTTGGGGGACAGGGGGCGTCTCCCGGGGAGCTGTTTTTT

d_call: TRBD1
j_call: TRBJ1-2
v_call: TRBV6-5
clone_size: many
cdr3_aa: CASRPTGGYGYTF
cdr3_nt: TGTGCCAGCAGACCCACAGGGGGCTATGGCTACACCTTC

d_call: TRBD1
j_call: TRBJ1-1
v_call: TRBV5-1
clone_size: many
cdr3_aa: CASSLSRTGFEAFF
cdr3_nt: TGCGCCAGCAGCCTCTCTAGGACAGGGTTTGAAGCTTTCTTT

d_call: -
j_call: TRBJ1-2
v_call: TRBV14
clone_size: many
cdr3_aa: CASSQAPGPPGGYTF
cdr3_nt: TGTGCCAGCAGCCAAGCCCCGGGACCTCCTGGGGGCTACACCTTC

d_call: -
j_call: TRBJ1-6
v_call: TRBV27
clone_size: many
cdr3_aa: CASSELGSSYNSPLHF
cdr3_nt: TGTGCCAGCAGTGAGTTGGGGAGCTCCTATAATTCACCCCTCCACTTT